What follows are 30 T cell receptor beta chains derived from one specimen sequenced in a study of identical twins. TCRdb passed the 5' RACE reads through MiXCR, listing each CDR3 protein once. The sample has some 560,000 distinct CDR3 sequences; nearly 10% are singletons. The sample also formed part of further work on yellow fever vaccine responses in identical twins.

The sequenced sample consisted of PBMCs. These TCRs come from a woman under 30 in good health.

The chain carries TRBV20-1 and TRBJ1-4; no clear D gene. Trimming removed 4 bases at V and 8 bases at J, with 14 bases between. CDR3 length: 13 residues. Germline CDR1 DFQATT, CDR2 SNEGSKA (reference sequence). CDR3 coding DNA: TGCAGTGCTACGGCAGACCCTCGGGAAAAACTGTTTTTT. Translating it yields CSATADPREKLFF.

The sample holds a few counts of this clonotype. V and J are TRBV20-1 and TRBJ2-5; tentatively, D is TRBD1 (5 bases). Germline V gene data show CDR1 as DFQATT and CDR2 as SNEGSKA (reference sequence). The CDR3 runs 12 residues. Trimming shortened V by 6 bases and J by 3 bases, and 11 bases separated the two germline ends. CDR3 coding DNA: TGCAGTGCCCTTGGGGCCAAAGAGACCCAGTACTTC. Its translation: CSALGAKETQYF.

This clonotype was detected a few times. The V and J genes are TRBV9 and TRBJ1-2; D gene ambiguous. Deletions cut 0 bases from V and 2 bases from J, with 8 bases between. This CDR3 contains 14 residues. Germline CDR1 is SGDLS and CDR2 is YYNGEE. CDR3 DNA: TGTGCCAGCAGCGTAGGTACAGACAACTATGGCTACACCTTC. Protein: CASSVGTDNYGYTF.

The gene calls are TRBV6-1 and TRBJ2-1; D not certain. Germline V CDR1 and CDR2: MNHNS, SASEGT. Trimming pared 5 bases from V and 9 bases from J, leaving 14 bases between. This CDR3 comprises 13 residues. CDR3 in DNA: TGTGCCAGCAGTCGCCCCCGGAGACCTGAGCAGTTCTTC. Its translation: CASSRPRRPEQFF.

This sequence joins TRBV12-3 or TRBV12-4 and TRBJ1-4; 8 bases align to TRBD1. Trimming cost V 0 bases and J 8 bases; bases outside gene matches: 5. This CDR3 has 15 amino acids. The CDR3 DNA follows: TGTGCCAGCAGTTTAGCAGGACAGGGTGACGAAAAACTGTTTTTT. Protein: CASSLAGQGDEKLFF.

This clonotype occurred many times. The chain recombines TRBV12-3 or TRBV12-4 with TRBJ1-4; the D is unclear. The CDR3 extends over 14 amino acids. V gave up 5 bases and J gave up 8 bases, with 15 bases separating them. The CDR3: CASSSIGSREKLFF. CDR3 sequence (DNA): TGTGCCAGCAGTAGCATTGGGTCTCGGGAAAAACTGTTTTTT.

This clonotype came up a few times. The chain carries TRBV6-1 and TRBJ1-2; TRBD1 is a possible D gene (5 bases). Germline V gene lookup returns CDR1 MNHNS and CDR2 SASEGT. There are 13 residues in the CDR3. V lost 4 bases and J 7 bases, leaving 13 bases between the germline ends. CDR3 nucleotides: TGTGCCAGCAGTGGGCAGTGGGGGTCTGGCTACACCTTC. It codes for CASSGQWGSGYTF.

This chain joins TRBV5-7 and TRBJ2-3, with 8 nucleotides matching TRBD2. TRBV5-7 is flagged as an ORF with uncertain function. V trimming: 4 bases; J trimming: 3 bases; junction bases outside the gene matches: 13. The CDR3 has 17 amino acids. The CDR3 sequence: CASSPGLAGGETDTQYF. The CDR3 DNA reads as TGTGCCAGCAGCCCTGGACTAGCCGGAGGCGAGACAGATACGCAGTATTTT.

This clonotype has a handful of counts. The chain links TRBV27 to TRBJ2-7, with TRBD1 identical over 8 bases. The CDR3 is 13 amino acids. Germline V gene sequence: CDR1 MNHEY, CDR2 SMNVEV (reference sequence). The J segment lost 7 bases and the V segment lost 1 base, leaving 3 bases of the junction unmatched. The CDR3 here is CASSLWTGREQYF. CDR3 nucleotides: TGTGCCAGCAGTTTATGGACAGGGAGGGAGCAGTACTTC.

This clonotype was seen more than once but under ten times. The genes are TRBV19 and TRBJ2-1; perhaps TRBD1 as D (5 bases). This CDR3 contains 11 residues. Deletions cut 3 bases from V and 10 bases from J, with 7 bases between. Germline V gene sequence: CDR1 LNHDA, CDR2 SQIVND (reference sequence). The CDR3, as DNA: TGTGCCAGTAGTATGGGGCGGGAGCAGTTCTTC. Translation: CASSMGREQFF. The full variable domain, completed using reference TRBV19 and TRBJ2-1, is DGGITQSPKYLFRKEGQNVTLSCEQNLNHDAMYWYRQDPGQGLRLIYYSQIVNDFQKGDIAEGYSVSREKKESFPLTVTSAQKNPTAFYLCASSMGREQFFGPGTRLTVL.

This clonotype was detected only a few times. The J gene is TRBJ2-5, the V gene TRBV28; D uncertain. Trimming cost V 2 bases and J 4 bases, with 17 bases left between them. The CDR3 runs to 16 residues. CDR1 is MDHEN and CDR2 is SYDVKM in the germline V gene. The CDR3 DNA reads TGTGCCAGCAGTTTAAGTTTGATGGGGTCACCAGAGACCCAGTACTTC. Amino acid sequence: CASSLSLMGSPETQYF.

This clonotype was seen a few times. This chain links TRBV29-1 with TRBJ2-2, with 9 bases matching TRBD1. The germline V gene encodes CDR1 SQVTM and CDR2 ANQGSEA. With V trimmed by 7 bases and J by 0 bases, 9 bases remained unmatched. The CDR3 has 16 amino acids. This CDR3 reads CSANRDREANTGELFF. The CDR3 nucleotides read TGCAGCGCAAACCGGGACAGGGAGGCGAACACCGGGGAGCTGTTTTTT.

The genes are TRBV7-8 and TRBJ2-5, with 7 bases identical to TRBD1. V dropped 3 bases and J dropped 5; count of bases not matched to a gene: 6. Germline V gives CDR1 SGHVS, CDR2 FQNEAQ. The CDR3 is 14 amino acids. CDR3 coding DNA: TGTGCCAGCAGCTTGCAGGGGGTCAGGGAGACCCAGTACTTC. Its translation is CASSLQGVRETQYF.

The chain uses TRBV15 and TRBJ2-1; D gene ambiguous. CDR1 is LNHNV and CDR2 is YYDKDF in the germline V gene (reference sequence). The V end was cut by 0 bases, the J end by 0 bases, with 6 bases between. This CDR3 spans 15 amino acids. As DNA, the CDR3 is TGTGCCACCAGCAGAGACCATAGCTCCTACAATGAGCAGTTCTTC. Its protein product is CATSRDHSSYNEQFF.

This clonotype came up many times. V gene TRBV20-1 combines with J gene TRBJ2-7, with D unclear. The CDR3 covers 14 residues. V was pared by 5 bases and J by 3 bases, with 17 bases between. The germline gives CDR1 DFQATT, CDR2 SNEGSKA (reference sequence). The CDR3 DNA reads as TGCAGTGCTTTCCCCCTTTCCTTAGGCTACGAGCAGTACTTC. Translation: CSAFPLSLGYEQYF.

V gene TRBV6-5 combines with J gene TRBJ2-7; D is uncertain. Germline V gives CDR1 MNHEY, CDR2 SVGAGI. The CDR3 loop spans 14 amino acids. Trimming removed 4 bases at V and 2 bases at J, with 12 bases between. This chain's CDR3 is CASSSASGTYEQYF. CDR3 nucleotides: TGTGCCAGCAGTTCCGCTTCAGGAACCTACGAGCAGTACTTC.

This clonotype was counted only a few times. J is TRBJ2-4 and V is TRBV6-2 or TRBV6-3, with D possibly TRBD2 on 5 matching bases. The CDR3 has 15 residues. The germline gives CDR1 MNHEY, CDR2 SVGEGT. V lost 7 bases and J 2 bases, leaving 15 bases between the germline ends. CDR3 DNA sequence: TGTGCCAGCAATTCCGTGACTATTTCCAAAAACATTCAGTACTTC. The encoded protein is CASNSVTISKNIQYF.

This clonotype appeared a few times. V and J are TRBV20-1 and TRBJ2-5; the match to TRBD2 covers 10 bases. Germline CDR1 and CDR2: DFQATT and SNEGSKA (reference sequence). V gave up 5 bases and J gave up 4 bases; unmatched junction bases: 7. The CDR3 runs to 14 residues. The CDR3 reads CSASLAGWGETQYF. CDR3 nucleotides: TGCAGTGCTTCACTAGCGGGATGGGGAGAGACCCAGTACTTC.

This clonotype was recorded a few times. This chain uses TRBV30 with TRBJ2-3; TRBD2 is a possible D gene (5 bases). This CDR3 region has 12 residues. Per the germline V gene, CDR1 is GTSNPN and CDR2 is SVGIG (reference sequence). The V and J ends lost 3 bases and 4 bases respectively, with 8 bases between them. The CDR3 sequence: CAWSGGPDTQYF. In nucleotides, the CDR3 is TGTGCCTGGAGCGGCGGGCCAGATACGCAGTATTTT.

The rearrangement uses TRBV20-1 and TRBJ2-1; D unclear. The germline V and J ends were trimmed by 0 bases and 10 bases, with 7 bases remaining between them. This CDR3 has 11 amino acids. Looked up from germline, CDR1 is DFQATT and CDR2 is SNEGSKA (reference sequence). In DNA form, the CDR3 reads TGCAGTGCTAGAGATCAAATAGAGCAGTTCTTC. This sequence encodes CSARDQIEQFF.

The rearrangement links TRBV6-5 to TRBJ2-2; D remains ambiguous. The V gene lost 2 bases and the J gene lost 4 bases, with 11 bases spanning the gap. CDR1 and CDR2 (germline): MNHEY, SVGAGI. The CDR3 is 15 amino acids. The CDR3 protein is CASSYDWGFTGELFF. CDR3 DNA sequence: TGTGCCAGCAGTTACGATTGGGGTTTCACCGGGGAGCTGTTTTTT.

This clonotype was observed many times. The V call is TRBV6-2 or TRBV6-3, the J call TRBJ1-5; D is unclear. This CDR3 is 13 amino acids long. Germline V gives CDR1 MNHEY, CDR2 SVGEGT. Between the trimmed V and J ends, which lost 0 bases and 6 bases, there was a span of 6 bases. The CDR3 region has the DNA TGTGCCAGCAGTTACTCGATGGCTCAGCCCCAGCATTTT. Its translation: CASSYSMAQPQHF.

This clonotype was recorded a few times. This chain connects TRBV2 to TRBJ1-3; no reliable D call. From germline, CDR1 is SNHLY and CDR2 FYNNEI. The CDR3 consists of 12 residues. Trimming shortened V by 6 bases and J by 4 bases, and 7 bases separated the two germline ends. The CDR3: CASSEWGNTIYF. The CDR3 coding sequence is TGTGCCAGCAGCGAGTGGGGAAACACCATATATTTT.

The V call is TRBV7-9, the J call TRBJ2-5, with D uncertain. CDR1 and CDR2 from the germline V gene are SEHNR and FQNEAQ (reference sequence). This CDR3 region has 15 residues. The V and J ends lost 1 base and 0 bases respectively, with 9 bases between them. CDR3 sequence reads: CASSLEIGYQETQYF. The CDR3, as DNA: TGTGCCAGCAGCTTAGAGATTGGGTACCAAGAGACCCAGTACTTC.

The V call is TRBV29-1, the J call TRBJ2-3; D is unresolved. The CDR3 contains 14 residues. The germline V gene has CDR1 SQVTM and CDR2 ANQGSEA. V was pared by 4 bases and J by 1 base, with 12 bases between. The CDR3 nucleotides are TGCAGCGTTGGTTCGGCTTACGGCACAGATACGCAGTATTTT. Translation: CSVGSAYGTDTQYF.

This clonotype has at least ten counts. The CDR3 DNA sequence: TGTGCCACCAGCAGAGATGAGACTAGCGGGTCAGGACCTTACAATGAGCAGTTCTTC. Its translation is CATSRDETSGSGPYNEQFF. The chain has TRBV15 and TRBJ2-1; 10 bases line up with TRBD2. This CDR3 has 19 amino acids. Germline CDR1 reads LNHNV; CDR2 reads YYDKDF (reference sequence). V shed 0 bases, J shed 4 bases, and the junction held 12 bases outside the gene matches.

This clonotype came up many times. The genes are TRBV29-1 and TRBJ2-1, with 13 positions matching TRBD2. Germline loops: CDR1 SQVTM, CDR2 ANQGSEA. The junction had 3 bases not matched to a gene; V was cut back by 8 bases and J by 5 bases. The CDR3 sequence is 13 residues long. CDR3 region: CSSGLAGDNEQFF. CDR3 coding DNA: TGCAGCTCCGGACTAGCGGGAGACAATGAGCAGTTCTTC.

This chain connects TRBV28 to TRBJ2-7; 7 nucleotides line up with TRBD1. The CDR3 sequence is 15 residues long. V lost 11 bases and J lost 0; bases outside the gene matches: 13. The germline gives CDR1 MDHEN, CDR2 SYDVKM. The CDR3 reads CAARGRDRNSYEQYF. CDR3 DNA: TGTGCCGCCCGAGGACGGGACAGAAACTCCTACGAGCAGTACTTC.

CDR3 protein: CASSLFDNQETQYF. The CDR3 DNA is TGTGCCAGCAGTTTATTCGACAACCAAGAGACCCAGTACTTC. This chain joins TRBV27 and TRBJ2-5, with D hard to call. V lost 1 base, J lost 0 bases, and 6 bases lay in between. Germline-derived CDR1 and CDR2 are MNHEY and SMNVEV (reference sequence). The CDR3 length is 14 residues.

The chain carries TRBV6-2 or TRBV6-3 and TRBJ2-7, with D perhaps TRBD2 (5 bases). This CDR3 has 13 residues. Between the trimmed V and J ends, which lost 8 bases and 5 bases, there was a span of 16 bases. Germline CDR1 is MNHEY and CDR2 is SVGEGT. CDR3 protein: CASGEGFIDEQYF. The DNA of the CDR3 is TGTGCCAGCGGAGAGGGATTTATCGACGAGCAGTACTTC.